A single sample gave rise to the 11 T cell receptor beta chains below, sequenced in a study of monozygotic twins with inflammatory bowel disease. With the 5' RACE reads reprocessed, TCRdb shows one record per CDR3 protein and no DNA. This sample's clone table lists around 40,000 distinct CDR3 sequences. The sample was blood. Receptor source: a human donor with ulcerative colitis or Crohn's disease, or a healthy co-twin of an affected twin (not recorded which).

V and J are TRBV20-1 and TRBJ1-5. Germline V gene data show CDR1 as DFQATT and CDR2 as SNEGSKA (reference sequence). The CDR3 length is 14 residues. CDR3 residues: CSATEPYSNQPQHF.

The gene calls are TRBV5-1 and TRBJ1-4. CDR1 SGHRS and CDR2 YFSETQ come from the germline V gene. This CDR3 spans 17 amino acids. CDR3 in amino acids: CASRASSLRSTNEKLFF.

The CDR3 reads CSARVLTEAFF. The chain is built from TRBV20-1 and TRBJ1-1. The CDR3 extends over 11 amino acids. Germline loops: CDR1 DFQATT, CDR2 SNEGSKA (reference sequence).

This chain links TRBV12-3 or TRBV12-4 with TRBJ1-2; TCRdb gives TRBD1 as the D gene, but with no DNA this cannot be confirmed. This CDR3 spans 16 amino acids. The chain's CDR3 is CASSLSQTGSDYGYTF.

CDR3 in amino acids: CASSRDSSYNEQFF. This chain uses TRBV6-4 with TRBJ2-1; TCRdb lists TRBD1, though no DNA is available to test this call. This CDR3 spans 14 amino acids. The germline CDR1 and CDR2 sequences are MRHNA and SNTAGT.

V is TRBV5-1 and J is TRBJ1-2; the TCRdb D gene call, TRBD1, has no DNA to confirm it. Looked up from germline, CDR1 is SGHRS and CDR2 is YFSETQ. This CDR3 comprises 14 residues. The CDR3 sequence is CASSPGQGNYGYTF.

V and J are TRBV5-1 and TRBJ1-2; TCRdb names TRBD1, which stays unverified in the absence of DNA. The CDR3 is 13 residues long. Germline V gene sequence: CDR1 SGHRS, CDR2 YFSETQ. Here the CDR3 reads CASSFEGGYGYTF.

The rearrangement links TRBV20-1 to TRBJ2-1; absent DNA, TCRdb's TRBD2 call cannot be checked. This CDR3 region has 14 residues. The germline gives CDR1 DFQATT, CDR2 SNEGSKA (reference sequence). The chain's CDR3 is CSARGGRAGNEQFF.

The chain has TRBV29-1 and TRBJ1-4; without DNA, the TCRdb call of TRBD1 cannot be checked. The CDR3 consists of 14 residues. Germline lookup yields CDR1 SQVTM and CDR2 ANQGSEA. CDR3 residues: CSVEDRWGEEKLFF.

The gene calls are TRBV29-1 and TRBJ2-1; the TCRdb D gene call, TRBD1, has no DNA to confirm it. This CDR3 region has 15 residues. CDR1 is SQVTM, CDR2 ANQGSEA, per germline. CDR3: CSVGNSPGSYNEQFF.

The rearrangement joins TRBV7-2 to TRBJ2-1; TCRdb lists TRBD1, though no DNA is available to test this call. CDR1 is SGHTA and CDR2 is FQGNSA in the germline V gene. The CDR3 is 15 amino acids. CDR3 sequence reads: CASSSQGLIYNEQFF.